This TCR beta chain originates from a study of blood T cell repertoires in COVID-19. Study as a whole: Some COVID-19 samples were acute and others convalescent; all came from the United States, Italy and Spain. The cDNA or gDNA used as material had been derived from T cells, B-cell-depleted T cells, or PBMCs.

In the original processing: Scientists estimated how many nucleated cells there were by amplifying reference gene primers. The repertoire was sequenced with immunoSEQ multiplex PCR; TCRdb's copy has only in-frame clones and lacks some. V and J calls and clone size come straight from that table; D and trimming were deduced from the DNA. The sample lists some 250,000 clones, 75% to 90% seen once, with around 2.8% in the top ten. Trimming left V 4 bases short and J 4 bases short, with 11 bases between. Germline V lookup: CDR1 MGHRA, CDR2 YSYEKL. There are 14 residues in the CDR3. Sequenced sample: peripheral blood. The chain uses TRBV4-1 and TRBJ1-3; unclear D gene. The origin of this receptor is a woman in her twenties or thirties who had recovered from COVID-19. CDR3 sequence reads: CASSPSGSGNTIYF. CDR3 bases: TGCGCCAGCAGCCCGAGCGGGTCCGGAAACACCATATATTTT.